This T cell receptor beta chain was identified during a study of cytomegalovirus exposure and HLA in healthy donors. The CDR3 sequence is 15 residues long. Germline trimming cut 2 bases from V and 3 bases from J; bases unmatched to any gene: 5. Germline CDR1 reads MNHNS; CDR2 reads SASEGT. Healthy bone marrow donors formed the donor group. The PCR made use of 60 Vbeta and 13 Jbeta primers. Profiled with immunoSEQ multiplex PCR; TCRdb holds only in-frame clones, not every one. In the table there are approximately 140,000 clones, roughly 88% of which are singletons. The chain is built from TRBV6-1 and TRBJ2-5; 8 bases are shared with TRBD2. What was sequenced was PBMCs. This clonotype was obtained from a man aged 45-65 years in good health and CMV-seronegative. The DNA for the CDR3 is TGTGCCAGCAGTGAAAGCGGGGGCTTAAAAGAGACCCAGTACTTC. It is translated as CASSESGGLKETQYF.